The 20 T cell receptor beta chains below come from one sample, sequenced in a study of blood T cell repertoires in COVID-19 (dated by TCRdb to 2020 to 2021). The method was the immunoSEQ multiplex PCR assay. The table was pulled from immuneACCESS by TCRdb, which kept in-frame rearrangements only. Such tables lose some clones; where checked, under half of the loss comes from unresolved V genes, and the rest has no known cause. For this sample the table gives around 370,000 clones, of which around 91% were detected only once. The leading ten clones occupy 5% to 8.5% of the sample. Sequenced sample: peripheral blood. The receptors shown here come from a man between 18 and 35 years old with active or convalescent COVID-19.

The genes are TRBV29-1 and TRBJ1-6; the D is unclear. CDR3 length equals 11 residues. CDR1 and CDR2 from the germline V gene are SQVTM and ANQGSEA. The V and J ends lost 3 bases and 17 bases respectively, with 14 bases between them. The CDR3 sequence: CSVEEGPRVHF. DNA of the CDR3: TGCAGCGTTGAGGAGGGTCCCCGTGTCCACTTT.

The genes are TRBV7-2 and TRBJ2-3; 14 bases agree with TRBD2. Germline assignment: CDR1 SGHTA and CDR2 FQGNSA. This CDR3 spans 17 amino acids. Trimming removed 3 bases from V and 0 bases from J; junction bases left unmatched: 2. The CDR3 DNA reads as TGTGCCAGCAGCTTCGGACTAGCGGGAGGTAGCACAGATACGCAGTATTTT. Translating it yields CASSFGLAGGSTDTQYF.

This rearrangement joins TRBV7-9 to TRBJ1-1; 11 bases fit TRBD1. This CDR3 contains 15 residues. J gave up 4 bases and V 5 bases, and 6 bases lay outside the gene matches. Looked up from germline, CDR1 is SEHNR and CDR2 is FQNEAQ (reference sequence). The CDR3 DNA is TGTGCCAGCAGCATCCCCGGGACAGGGGGCACTGAAGCTTTCTTT. Protein product: CASSIPGTGGTEAFF.

The chain is built from TRBV6-5 and TRBJ2-3; 11 nucleotides align to TRBD2. The germline V gene encodes CDR1 MNHEY and CDR2 SVGAGI. The CDR3 has 15 amino acids. V lost 2 bases, J lost 6 bases, and 4 bases stayed unmatched. The CDR3 region has the DNA TGTGCCAGCAGTTACCGACTAGCGGGGTCGGATACGCAGTATTTT. It encodes CASSYRLAGSDTQYF.

The chain joins TRBV21-1 to TRBJ2-2; TRBD2, the D gene given by the table, was not confirmed from the DNA. TRBV21-1 is an annotated pseudogene. The length of the CDR3 is 15 residues. This chain's CDR3 is CASSNDWRATGELFF. DNA for the CDR3: TGTGCCAGCAGCAACGATTGGAGGGCGACCGGGGAGCTGTTTTTT.

A single count supports this clone. The rearrangement uses TRBV27 and TRBJ1-2; 12 nucleotides align to TRBD1. Germline loops: CDR1 MNHEY, CDR2 SMNVEV (reference sequence). There are 15 residues in the CDR3. V lost 8 bases and J lost 4; bases outside the gene matches: 8. The CDR3 sequence is CASCTGTGGTYGYTF. The CDR3 DNA reads TGTGCCAGCTGTACCGGGACAGGGGGCACCTATGGCTACACCTTC.

The rearrangement joins TRBV4-2 to TRBJ1-3; 7 nucleotides agree with TRBD1. CDR3 length: 17 residues. Germline assignment: CDR1 LGHNA and CDR2 YNFKEQ. Trimming cost V 1 base and J 0 bases; bases outside gene matches: 6. In DNA form, the CDR3 reads TGTGCCAGCAGCCAAGTCCCCCAGGGGGACTCTGGAAACACCATATATTTT. Residues: CASSQVPQGDSGNTIYF.

This clone appeared a single time. The J gene is TRBJ2-1, the V gene TRBV6-5; D may be TRBD2 (6 bases). The CDR3 spans 14 residues. V lost 1 base to trimming and J lost 10 bases, with 14 bases between them. Germline V gene data show CDR1 as MNHEY and CDR2 as SVGAGI. DNA for the CDR3: TGTGCCAGCAGTTACTACCGGGACTCCGACGAGCAGTTCTTC. Translating gives CASSYYRDSDEQFF.

This clone was observed once. The chain uses TRBV10-3 and TRBJ2-7, with D tentatively TRBD1 (6 bases). Looked up from germline, CDR1 is ENHRY and CDR2 is SYGVKD. The CDR3 length is 15 residues. V shed 2 bases and J shed 7 bases, with 18 bases lying between them. DNA of the CDR3: TGTGCCATCAGTGAGCCGGGACAAGGGGCTTGGGAGCAGTACTTC. This codes for CAISEPGQGAWEQYF.

CDR3 DNA: TGTGCCAGTAGTATTCGACAGGGGGCCTATGGCTACACCTTC. This translates into CASSIRQGAYGYTF. The chain combines TRBV19 with TRBJ1-2, with 10 bases lining up with TRBD1. CDR3 length: 14 residues. Germline CDR1 is LNHDA and CDR2 is SQIVND (reference sequence). With 3 bases clipped from V and 4 bases from J, the junction kept 2 bases outside the gene matches. The variable domain in full, with the rest retrieved from reference TRBV19 and TRBJ1-2, is DGGITQSPKYLFRKEGQNVTLSCEQNLNHDAMYWYRQDPGQGLRLIYYSQIVNDFQKGDIAEGYSVSREKKESFPLTVTSAQKNPTAFYLCASSIRQGAYGYTFGSGTRLTVV.

The chain is built from TRBV13 and TRBJ2-5; possible D gene TRBD2, 5 bases. The CDR3 spans 15 residues. Per the germline V gene, CDR1 is PRHDT and CDR2 is FYEKMQ (reference sequence). Deletions cut 0 bases from V and 4 bases from J, with 12 bases between. DNA for the CDR3: TGTGCCAGCAGCTTAGGGTTTTCAGGAGGAGAGACCCAGTACTTC. As protein: CASSLGFSGGETQYF.

This clone was recorded only once. This chain joins TRBV9 and TRBJ2-1; 8 bases line up with TRBD2. Trimming took 4 bases from V and 6 from J; bases not matched to a gene: 12. The CDR3 is made up of 16 amino acids. Germline V CDR1 and CDR2: SGDLS, YYNGEE. CDR3 nucleotide sequence: TGTGCCAGCAGCCCAGGATCCCCGGGGGGGCTCAATGAGCAGTTCTTC. The encoded protein is CASSPGSPGGLNEQFF.

V usage is TRBV7-9 and J usage is TRBJ2-7, with TRBD1 identical over 8 bases. Germline assignment: CDR1 SEHNR and CDR2 FQNEAQ (reference sequence). This CDR3 contains 15 residues. V lost 5 bases and J lost 5; bases outside the gene matches: 11. The CDR3 spells CASSATGQGFHEQYF. The CDR3 DNA reads TGTGCCAGCAGCGCTACCGGACAGGGATTCCACGAGCAGTACTTC.

The genes are TRBV4-3 and TRBJ2-1; perhaps TRBD2 as D (6 bases). V shed 3 bases and J shed 8 bases, with 20 bases lying between them. Germline V gives CDR1 LGHNA, CDR2 YSLEER. CDR3 size: 16 residues. The CDR3 DNA reads TGCGCCAGCAGCCAGGACGGGACTCTCTCTCGGGATGAGCAGTTCTTC. Its protein is CASSQDGTLSRDEQFF.

The chain uses TRBV5-6 and TRBJ1-2; D gene unclear. This CDR3 has 13 residues. Germline values: CDR1 SGHDT, CDR2 YYEEEE. V lost 1 base to trimming and J lost 8 bases, with 12 bases between them. CDR3 protein: CASSLTGAGGYTF. The CDR3 DNA reads TGTGCCAGCAGCTTGACGGGTGCGGGAGGCTACACCTTC.

The gene calls are TRBV9 and TRBJ1-1; D is unclear. Per the germline V gene, CDR1 is SGDLS and CDR2 is YYNGEE. V was clipped by 8 bases and J by 3 bases, with 17 bases between them. CDR3 size: 14 residues. CDR3 in amino acids: CASTLDLRDTEAFF. CDR3 DNA sequence: TGTGCCAGTACTTTAGACCTCCGGGACACTGAAGCTTTCTTT.

The chain employs TRBV6-5 and TRBJ1-5, with D hard to call. Trimming took 2 bases from V and 6 from J, leaving 8 bases between them. Germline V gene lookup returns CDR1 MNHEY and CDR2 SVGAGI. There are 13 residues in the CDR3. The CDR3 DNA reads as TGTGCCAGCAGTTACAAAGCGAGTCAGCCCCAGCATTTT. It is translated as CASSYKASQPQHF.

V gene TRBV7-9 combines with J gene TRBJ1-1; 7 bases are shared with TRBD1. Germline V gives CDR1 SEHNR, CDR2 FQNEAQ (reference sequence). Trimming took 5 bases from V and 2 from J; bases not matched to a gene: 5. CDR3 length: 14 amino acids. The CDR3 here is CASSQGGLNTEAFF. The CDR3, as DNA: TGTGCCAGCAGCCAGGGGGGTCTCAACACTGAAGCTTTCTTT.

This rearrangement joins TRBV24-1 to TRBJ2-2, with TRBD2 matching over 11 bases. Per germline, CDR1 KGHDR and CDR2 SFDVKD. The CDR3 has 18 residues. V lost 5 bases, J lost 3 bases, and 10 bases stayed unmatched. This CDR3 reads CATSGDGTSGYDTGELFF. The CDR3 bases are TGTGCCACCAGTGGTGACGGGACTAGCGGATACGACACCGGGGAGCTGTTTTTT.

On this clone itself: A read error may account for a junction end that differs from germline. The CDR3 reads CATSEAGSGANVLTF. The CDR3 region has the DNA TGTGCCACCAGTGAGGCAGGCTCTGGGGCCAACGTGCTGACTTTC. The chain uses TRBV24-1 and TRBJ2-6; tentatively, D is TRBD1 (5 bases). Germline-derived CDR1 and CDR2 are KGHDR and SFDVKD. The CDR3 extends over 15 amino acids.